This TCR beta chain originates from a study of T cell responses to AZD1222 COVID-19 vaccine. Sequenced by immunoSEQ multiplex PCR; TCRdb stores in-frame clones only, minus some. This table holds around 140,000 clones, less than 95% found once. In germline, CDR1 is LGHNA, CDR2 YNFKEQ. The CDR3 length is 14 residues. J gave up 4 bases and V 5 bases, and 4 bases lay outside the gene matches. This chain links TRBV4-2 with TRBJ2-1; TRBD1 matches 8 bases. The TCR sequence derives from an adult in good health. This specimen consisted of peripheral blood, obtained on day 0 of AZD1222 vaccination. The DNA for the CDR3 is TGTGCCAGCAGCTCTGACAGGGGATACAATGAGCAGTTCTTC. Translating it yields CASSSDRGYNEQFF.